This record covers a single T cell receptor (beta chain). This sample is part of a study of shared clonotypes between healthy human individuals. Method: immunoSEQ multiplex PCR; TCRdb's copy keeps in-frame clones and lacks some. This table has about 700,000 clones, over 65% appearing once. The sequencing sample was made of memory CD4+ T cells sorted from blood. Subset specified: CD45RA-negative fraction. This receptor was identified in a woman aged 30 to 39 in good health.

The CDR3 is CASSFGGLGETQYF. CDR3 DNA: TGTGCCAGCAGCTTCGGAGGGTTAGGGGAGACCCAGTACTTC. The rearrangement links TRBV7-8 to TRBJ2-5, with D possibly TRBD2 on 6 matching bases. The CDR3 is 14 amino acids. The V gene's germline CDR1 is SGHVS and CDR2 FQNEAQ. V shed 3 bases and J shed 5 bases, with 13 bases lying between them.